This T cell receptor (beta chain) was recorded in a study of blood T cell repertoires in COVID-19 (dated by TCRdb to about 2020). About the full investigation: Samples covering the acute and convalescent phases of COVID-19 were provided by collaborators in the United States, Italy and Spain. The sample metadata nearly always contained a de-identified subject ID, COVID-19 status, age in years and sex. The prospective study material was composed of cDNA or gDNA derived from T cells, B-cell-depleted T cells, or PBMCs. HLA class I and class II types, where available, came from metadata supplied by the sample provider rather than from assay-based typing. The dataset comprised deeply sampled blood TCRbeta repertoires from subjects exposed to, actively infected with, or recovered from COVID-19. A freely available public database, intended as a resource for researchers studying the immune response to SARS-CoV-2, is where the repertoires were released. Samples came from the ongoing ImmuneRACE study (first 160 participants) plus 1,254 subjects from 6 global collaborators. General findings and caveats noted by the study authors: How much clinical and demographic metadata was included differed by source and by participant, and the metadata was provided uncurated.

In regard to this clone: Its antigen specificity is not known. No much larger clone exists at a distance of one base, and base qualities are not known.

Taken from cysteine to phenylalanine, the CDR3 has 14 residues. The only DNA kept is the CDR3, 42 bases in frame from the first base. Looking up the germline V gene yields CDR1 MNHEY and CDR2 SVGEGT. The trim is 6 bases for V and 1 base for J, with a gap of 12 bases between the germline ends. The immunoSEQ Assay, a bias-controlled multiplex PCR, was used to amplify TCRbeta CDR3 regions from genomic DNA. The study's processing was this. The number of nucleated cells in each sample was estimated by amplification of reference gene primers within the assay. To quantify the absolute abundance of each unique TCRbeta CDR3 rearrangement, sequence reads were collapsed and filtered. For each sample, productive Simpson clonality was calculated by taking the square root of Simpson's diversity index across productive rearrangements. The source is immuneACCESS, and TCRdb retained only in-frame sequences with V and J called. Part of the clones is not carried over; for the studies checked, unresolved V genes explain less than half of this, and the remainder is unexplained. V, J and clone size were drawn from that table, and D and trimming were deduced from the DNA. The sample data list some 280,000 clones, and roughly 85% of these were observed just once. 3% of the sample belongs to the ten largest clones.

Each collaborating institution followed its own protocols to collect whole blood in K2EDTA tubes. For TCRbeta analysis, collaborator samples were shipped as frozen whole blood, as isolated PBMCs, or as DNA extracted from either sample type. The sample taken for sequencing was peripheral blood. The chain joins TRBV6-2 or TRBV6-3 to TRBJ1-1, with a tentative D gene TRBD1 over 6 matching bases. The receptor comes from a woman in her 30s with active or convalescent COVID-19. CDR3 sequence: CASRYREGNTEAFF. The nucleotide sequence reads as follows: TGTGCCAGCAGATACAGGGAGGGGAACACTGAAGCTTTCTTT.